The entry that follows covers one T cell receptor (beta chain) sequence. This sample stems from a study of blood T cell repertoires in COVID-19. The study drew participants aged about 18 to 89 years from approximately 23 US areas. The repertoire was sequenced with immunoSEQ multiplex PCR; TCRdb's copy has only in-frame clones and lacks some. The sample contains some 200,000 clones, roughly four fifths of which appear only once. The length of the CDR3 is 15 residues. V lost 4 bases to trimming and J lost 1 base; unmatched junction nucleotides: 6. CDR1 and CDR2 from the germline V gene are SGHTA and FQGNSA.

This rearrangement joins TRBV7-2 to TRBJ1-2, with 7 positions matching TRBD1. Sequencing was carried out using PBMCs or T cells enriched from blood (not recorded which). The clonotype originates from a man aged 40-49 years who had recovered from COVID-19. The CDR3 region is CASSYGTADNYGYTF. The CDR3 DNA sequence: TGTGCCAGCAGCTATGGGACAGCGGATAACTATGGCTACACCTTC. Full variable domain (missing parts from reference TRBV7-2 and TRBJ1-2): GAGVSQSPSNKVTEKGKDVELRCDPISGHTALYWYRQSLGQGLEFLIYFQGNSAPDKSGLPSDRFSAERTGGSVSTLTIQRTQQEDSAVYLCASSYGTADNYGYTFGSGTRLTVV.